The present T cell receptor (beta chain) was sequenced within a study of CD8 T cell repertoires and HIV-1 epitope variants. Study information: 1M T cells were kept uncultured as a baseline.

Turning to this clone: Its target is unknown.

Clones were sequenced by immunoSEQ multiplex PCR, and TCRdb holds only the in-frame ones, with some missing. The data contain around 5,200 clones, 60% to 70% of them singletons. Germline V gene data show CDR1 as KGHSH and CDR2 as LQKENI. This CDR3 contains 18 residues. V was pared by 6 bases and J by 0 bases, with 18 bases between. The sequence derives from a male donor with HIV. Sequencing was performed on cultured CD8+ T cells derived from PBMCs. The chain joins TRBV18 to TRBJ1-6, with D tentatively TRBD1 (6 bases). In DNA form, the CDR3 reads TGTGCCAGCTCCCCAGGGCAGGGGAGGAGCTCCTATAATTCACCCCTCCACTTT. Protein sequence: CASSPGQGRSSYNSPLHF.